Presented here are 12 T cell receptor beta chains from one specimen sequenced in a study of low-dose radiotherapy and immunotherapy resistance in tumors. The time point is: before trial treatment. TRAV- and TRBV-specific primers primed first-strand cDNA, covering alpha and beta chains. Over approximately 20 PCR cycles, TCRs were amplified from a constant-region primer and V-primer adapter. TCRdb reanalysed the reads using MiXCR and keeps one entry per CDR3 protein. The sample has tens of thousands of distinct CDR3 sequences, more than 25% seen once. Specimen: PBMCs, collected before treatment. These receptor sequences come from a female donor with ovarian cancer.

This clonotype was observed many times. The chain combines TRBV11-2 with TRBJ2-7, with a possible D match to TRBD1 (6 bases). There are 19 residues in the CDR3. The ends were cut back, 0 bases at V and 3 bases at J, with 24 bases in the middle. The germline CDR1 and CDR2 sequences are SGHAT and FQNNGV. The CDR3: CASSLDYRDYTRGFYEQYF. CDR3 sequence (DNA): TGTGCCAGCAGCTTAGATTATAGAGACTACACGAGGGGGTTCTACGAGCAGTACTTC. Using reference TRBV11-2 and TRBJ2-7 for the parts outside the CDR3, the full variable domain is EAGVAQSPRYKIIEKRQSVAFWCNPISGHATLYWYQQILGQGPKLLIQFQNNGVVDDSQLPKDRFSAERLKGVDSTLKIQPAKLEDSAVYLCASSLDYRDYTRGFYEQYFGPGTRLTVT.

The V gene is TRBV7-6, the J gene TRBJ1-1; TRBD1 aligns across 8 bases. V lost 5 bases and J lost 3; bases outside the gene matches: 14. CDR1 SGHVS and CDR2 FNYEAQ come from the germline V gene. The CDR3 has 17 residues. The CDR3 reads CASSPQSRGPWDTEAFF. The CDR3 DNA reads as TGTGCCAGCAGCCCCCAGAGCAGGGGGCCATGGGACACTGAAGCTTTCTTT.

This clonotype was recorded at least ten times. In nucleotides, the CDR3 is TGCAGTGCTAGAGATCATTTAGGGGGACTAGCGTCTTACAATGAGCAGTTCTTC. Its translation: CSARDHLGGLASYNEQFF. The chain links TRBV20-1 to TRBJ2-1; 10 bases map to TRBD2. Germline loops: CDR1 DFQATT, CDR2 SNEGSKA (reference sequence). The CDR3 covers 18 residues. V was clipped by 0 bases and J by 4 bases; unmatched bases: 12.

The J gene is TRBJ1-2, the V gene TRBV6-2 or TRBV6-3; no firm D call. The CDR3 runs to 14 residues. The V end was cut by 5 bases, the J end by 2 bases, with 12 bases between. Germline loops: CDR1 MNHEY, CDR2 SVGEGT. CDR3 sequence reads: CASSLLASNYGYTF. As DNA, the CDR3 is TGTGCCAGCAGTCTCTTGGCATCCAACTATGGCTACACCTTC.

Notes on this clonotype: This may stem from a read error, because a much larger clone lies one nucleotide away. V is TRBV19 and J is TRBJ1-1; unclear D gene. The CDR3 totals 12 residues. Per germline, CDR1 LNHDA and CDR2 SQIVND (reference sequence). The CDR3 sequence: CARSIAPPEAFF. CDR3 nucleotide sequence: TGTGCCAGAAGTATAGCCCCCCCTGAAGCTTTCTTT.

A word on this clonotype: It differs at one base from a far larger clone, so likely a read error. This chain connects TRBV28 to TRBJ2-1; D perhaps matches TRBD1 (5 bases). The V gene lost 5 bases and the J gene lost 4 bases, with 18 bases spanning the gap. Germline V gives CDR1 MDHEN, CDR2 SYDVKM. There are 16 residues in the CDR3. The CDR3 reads CASSKTDIFGYNEQFF. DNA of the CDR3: TGTGCCAGCAGTAAGACAGACATATTTGGATACAATGAGCAGTTCTTC.

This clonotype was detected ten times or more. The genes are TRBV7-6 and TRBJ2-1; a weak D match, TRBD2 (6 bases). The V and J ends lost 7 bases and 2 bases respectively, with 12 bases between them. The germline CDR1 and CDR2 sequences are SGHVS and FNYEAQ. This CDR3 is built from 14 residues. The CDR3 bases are TGTGCCAGCACCCCGGAGGGCGCCTACAATGAGCAGTTCTTC. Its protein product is CASTPEGAYNEQFF.

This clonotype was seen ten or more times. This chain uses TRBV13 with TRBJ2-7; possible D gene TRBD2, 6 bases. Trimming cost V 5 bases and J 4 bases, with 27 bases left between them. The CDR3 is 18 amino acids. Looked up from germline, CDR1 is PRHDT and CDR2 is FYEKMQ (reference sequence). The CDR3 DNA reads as TGTGCCAGCAGCCCTCCCCCCCCTAGCGCCATGGGGCTGTACGAGCAGTACTTC. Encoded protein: CASSPPPPSAMGLYEQYF. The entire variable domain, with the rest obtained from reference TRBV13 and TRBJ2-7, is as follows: AAGVIQSPRHLIKEKRETATLKCYPIPRHDTVYWYQQGPGQDPQFLISFYEKMQSDKGSIPDRFSAQQFSDYHSELNMSSLELGDSALYFCASSPPPPSAMGLYEQYFGPGTRLTVT.

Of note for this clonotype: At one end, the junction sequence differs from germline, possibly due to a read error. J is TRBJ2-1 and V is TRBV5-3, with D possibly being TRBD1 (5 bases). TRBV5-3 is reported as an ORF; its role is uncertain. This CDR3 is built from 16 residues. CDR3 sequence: CASSLGQRGSYNEQFF. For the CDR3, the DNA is TGTGCCAGCAGCTTGGGGCAGCGAGGCTCCTACAATGAGCAGTTCTTC.

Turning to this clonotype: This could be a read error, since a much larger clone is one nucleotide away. The CDR3 DNA reads as TGTGCCAGTAGTACCGACAGCGGATCCCACGAGCAGTACTTC. It yields the protein CASSTDSGSHEQYF. This rearrangement joins TRBV19 to TRBJ2-5; TRBD1 or TRBD2 may be the D gene (5 bases each). Near its end, the DNA agrees better with TRBJ2-7, so the J call may be wrong. CDR1 is LNHDA, CDR2 SQIVND, per germline (reference sequence). The CDR3 is 14 amino acids.

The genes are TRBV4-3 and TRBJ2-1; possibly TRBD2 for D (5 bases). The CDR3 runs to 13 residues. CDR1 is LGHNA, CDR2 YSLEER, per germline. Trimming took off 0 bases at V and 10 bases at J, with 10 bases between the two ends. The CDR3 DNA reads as TGCGCCAGCAGCCAAGATAGAGGAGGAGAGCAGTTCTTC. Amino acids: CASSQDRGGEQFF.

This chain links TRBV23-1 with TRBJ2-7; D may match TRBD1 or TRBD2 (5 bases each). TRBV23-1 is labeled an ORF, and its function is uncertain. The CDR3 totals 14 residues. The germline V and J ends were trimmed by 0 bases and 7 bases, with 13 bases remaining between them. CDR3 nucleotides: TGCGCCAGCAGTCAATCGGGGGTCCCGCGGGAGCAGTACTTC. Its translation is CASSQSGVPREQYF.